The 32 T cell receptor beta chains presented below share a single source sample, sequenced in a study of Tregs in tolerant kidney transplant recipients. Generated by immunoSEQ multiplex PCR, the TCRdb table keeps only in-frame clones and is missing some. The sample's table shows roughly 32,000 clones. Material: CD8+ T cells from blood, obtained before the transplant. Every receptor here comes from a human donor who received a combined kidney and bone marrow transplant.

Of note for this clone: The DNA ends 3 residues before the CDR3 does, and the rest of the CDR3 is filled in from the germline J gene. The chain employs TRBV6-2 or TRBV6-3 and TRBJ2-7; D perhaps matches TRBD1 (6 bases). CDR1 and CDR2 (germline): MNHEY, SVGEGT. This CDR3 comprises 16 residues. V lost 2 bases and J lost 3, with 17 bases in between. The CDR3 DNA, read in part, is TGTGCCAGCAGTTACCACCCTGGGACAACGTACTACGAG. Protein: CASSYHPGTTYYE. The CDR3, in full, reads CASSYHPGTTYYEQYF.

The CDR3 protein is CAWSPRGTGRVAGANVLTF. The CDR3 bases that were read are TGTGCCTGGAGCCCACGGGGGACAGGTAGGGTGGCGGGGGCCAACGTC. The chain couples TRBV30 to TRBJ2-6; 8 nucleotides match TRBD1. The read ends 3 residues shy of where the CDR3 ends; the end is completed using the germline J gene. The trim removed 3 bases at V and 4 bases at J, leaving 17 bases unmatched. The germline V gene has CDR1 GTSNPN and CDR2 SVGIG (reference sequence). The CDR3 loop spans 19 amino acids.

With regard to this clone: The read ends 3 residues shy of where the CDR3 ends; the end is completed using the germline J gene. The chain carries TRBV20-1 and TRBJ1-6, with 7 bases fitting TRBD1. This CDR3 spans 16 amino acids. V dropped 5 bases and J dropped 0; count of bases not matched to a gene: 7. Looked up from germline, CDR1 is DFQATT and CDR2 is SNEGSKA (reference sequence). The CDR3 here is CSAPQQGPSYNSPLHF. CDR3 DNA (partial): TGCAGTGCTCCTCAACAGGGGCCCTCCTATAATTCACCC.

A remark on this clone: The CDR3 extends 3 residues past the end of the read, so its final part is completed from the germline J gene. This rearrangement joins TRBV29-1 to TRBJ1-1; D is ambiguous. The CDR3 is 10 residues long. CDR1 SQVTM and CDR2 ANQGSEA come from the germline V gene. CDR3 bases read: TGCAGCGTTGAGTGGCAACCG. Its translation: CSVEWQP. The whole CDR3 sequence reads CSVEWQPAFF.

On this clone itself: The read ends 3 residues shy of where the CDR3 ends; the end is completed using the germline J gene. The chain employs TRBV19 and TRBJ2-1; D tentatively reads TRBD1 or TRBD2 (7 bases each). Trimming stripped 7 bases from V and 7 bases from J, with 17 bases between. The germline CDR1 and CDR2 sequences are LNHDA and SQIVND (reference sequence). CDR3 length: 14 amino acids. The covered CDR3 bases are TGTGCCAGTAACAGGGGAGGGTTGGGGAATGAG. Amino acids: CASNRGGLGNE. The CDR3, in full, reads CASNRGGLGNEQFF. The full variable domain, completed using reference TRBV19 and TRBJ2-1, is DGGITQSPKYLFRKEGQNVTLSCEQNLNHDAMYWYRQDPGQGLRLIYYSQIVNDFQKGDIAEGYSVSREKKESFPLTVTSAQKNPTAFYLCASNRGGLGNEQFFGPGTRLTVL.

Worth noting for this clone: The read falls 3 residues short of the CDR3 end, and the missing part is taken from the germline J gene. V and J are TRBV13 and TRBJ2-4; 7 nucleotides agree with TRBD1. Unmatched junction bases numbered 7, after V lost 3 bases and J lost 2 bases. Germline V gene lookup returns CDR1 PRHDT and CDR2 FYEKMQ (reference sequence). The CDR3 contains 16 residues. The CDR3 DNA, read in part, is TGTGCCAGCAGCTTCGGTCAAGGGGGCACCAAAAACATT. Its translation: CASSFGQGGTKNI. The complete CDR3 sequence is CASSFGQGGTKNIQYF.

Remarks on this clone: Coverage ceases 3 residues before the CDR3 finishes, and the germline J gene fills in the end. V is TRBV13 and J is TRBJ2-2; no clear D. V dropped 4 bases and J dropped 3 bases, with 9 bases sitting between them. The germline V gene has CDR1 PRHDT and CDR2 FYEKMQ (reference sequence). The length of the CDR3 is 14 residues. CDR3 DNA, as far as it was read: TGTGCCAGCAGCTCCCGACGGGACACCGGGGAG. Translated, it gives CASSSRRDTGE. The full CDR3 protein reads CASSSRRDTGELFF.

On this clone itself: The read terminates 3 residues before the CDR3 end, so the remaining end is supplied by the germline J gene. The chain recombines TRBV19 with TRBJ2-1; possibly TRBD1 for D (7 bases). Germline assignment: CDR1 LNHDA and CDR2 SQIVND (reference sequence). The CDR3 extends over 16 amino acids. V was cut by 4 bases and J by 1 base, with 14 bases left in between. This CDR3 reads CASSRQGGGSYNEQFF. The sequenced CDR3 bases are TGTGCCAGTAGTAGACAGGGTGGGGGGTCCTACAATGAG.

On this clone itself: The CDR3 end is not reached by the read, which stops 3 residues before it; the germline J gene fills it in. V and J are TRBV18 and TRBJ2-7, with TRBD1 matching over 10 bases. The CDR3 length is 15 residues. The V gene end was trimmed by 4 bases and the J gene end by 0 bases; junction bases not matched to a gene: 3. The germline V gene encodes CDR1 KGHSH and CDR2 LQKENI. CDR3: CASSQGQGSSYEQYF. The covered CDR3 bases are TGTGCCAGCTCACAGGGACAGGGGAGCTCCTACGAG.

Comments on this clone: The read finishes 3 residues shy of the CDR3 end, and the germline J gene is used to complete it. The V and J genes are TRBV10-1 and TRBJ2-3, with D perhaps TRBD2 (6 bases). Trimming shortened V by 8 bases and J by 0 bases, and 12 bases separated the two germline ends. The CDR3 spans 14 residues. The germline CDR1 and CDR2 sequences are WNHNN and SYGVQD (reference sequence). The CDR3: CASGPGLSTDTQYF. Incomplete CDR3 DNA: TGCGCCAGCGGCCCGGGACTCAGCACAGATACG.

CDR3 region: CASSPAVRGYNEQFF. The DNA read from the CDR3 is TGTGCCAGCAGTCCCGCCGTGAGGGGCTACAATGAG. This sequence joins TRBV7-9 and TRBJ2-1, with D possibly called TRBD1 or TRBD2 (5 bases each). With the read ending 3 residues before the CDR3 end, the germline J gene is used to fill in that end. There are 15 residues in the CDR3. Deletions cut 6 bases from V and 3 bases from J, with 15 bases between. CDR1 SEHNR and CDR2 FQNEAQ come from the germline V gene (reference sequence).

The DNA read from the CDR3 is TGTGCCAGCAGCTCCGGGACAGGGTCATACGAG. This gives the protein CASSSGTGSYE. The complete CDR3 sequence is CASSSGTGSYEQYF. The chain carries TRBV7-6 and TRBJ2-7; 9 positions agree with TRBD1. The CDR3 end lies 3 residues beyond the end of the read and is filled in from the germline J gene. J was trimmed by 4 bases and V by 4 bases; bases with no gene match: 5. The CDR3 totals 14 residues. Looked up from germline, CDR1 is SGHVS and CDR2 is FNYEAQ.

On this clone: The read ends 3 residues early relative to the CDR3; the germline J gene fills the gap. This rearrangement joins TRBV7-8 to TRBJ1-2; a possible D gene is TRBD1 (6 bases). Germline V gene lookup returns CDR1 SGHVS and CDR2 FQNEAQ. The CDR3 is 17 amino acids. V dropped 1 base and J dropped 0 bases, with 15 bases sitting between them. Incomplete CDR3 DNA: TGTGCCAGCAGCTTAGTTACAGGGCCCCTTCCTAACTATGGC. It is translated as CASSLVTGPLPNYG. The entire CDR3 sequence reads CASSLVTGPLPNYGYTF.

Comment on this clone: The CDR3 goes on 3 residues after the read ends, and that part is filled in from the germline J gene. The genes are TRBV2 and TRBJ1-2, with TRBD1 matching over 8 bases. With V trimmed by 8 bases and J by 3 bases, 2 bases remained unmatched. The CDR3 spans 12 residues. CDR1 is SNHLY, CDR2 FYNNEI, per germline. The sequenced part of the CDR3 DNA is TGTGCCAGCGGGGGACAGGACTATGGC. It encodes CASGGQDYG. The entire CDR3 sequence reads CASGGQDYGYTF.

As concerns this clone: From the germline J gene comes the end of the CDR3, since the read stops 3 residues before it. This rearrangement joins TRBV19 to TRBJ1-1; the D gene is possibly TRBD1 (5 bases). Trimming removed 5 bases at V and 1 base at J, with 11 bases between. CDR3 size: 14 residues. Germline V CDR1 and CDR2: LNHDA, SQIVND (reference sequence). The DNA read from the CDR3 is TGTGCCAGTAGTTCGCAGGGAACGAACACTGAA. The encoded protein is CASSSQGTNTE. The CDR3 in full is CASSSQGTNTEAFF.

Notes on this clone: The read finishes 3 residues shy of the CDR3 end, and the germline J gene is used to complete it. The chain employs TRBV27 and TRBJ1-4; TRBD1 agrees at 8 bases. Germline assignment: CDR1 MNHEY and CDR2 SMNVEV (reference sequence). V was pared by 6 bases and J by 8 bases, with 11 bases of the junction left unmatched. CDR3 size: 15 residues. The CDR3 bases that were read are TGTGCCAGCAGCTTGGAACAGGGGGGACGAGAAAAA. Translated: CASSLEQGGREK. The entire CDR3 reads CASSLEQGGREKLFF.

CDR3 amino acids: CASSQEFGQGVPYEQYF. The DNA read from the CDR3 is TGTGCCAGCAGCCAAGAATTTGGACAGGGGGTTCCCTACGAG. This chain connects TRBV14 to TRBJ2-7, with 10 bases fitting TRBD1. Sequencing ends 3 residues short of the CDR3 end; the germline J gene provides the rest. Germline CDR1 reads SGHDN; CDR2 reads FVKESK. This CDR3 has 17 residues. V lost 0 bases to trimming and J lost 2 bases; unmatched junction nucleotides: 7.

Turning to this clone: The read gets to within 3 residues of the CDR3 end, and the germline J gene fills in the rest. The chain couples TRBV7-6 to TRBJ1-2; D possibly corresponds to TRBD1 (5 bases). The CDR3 totals 15 residues. Germline assignment: CDR1 SGHVS and CDR2 FNYEAQ. Trimming shortened V by 5 bases and J by 3 bases, and 16 bases separated the two germline ends. CDR3 region: CASSPGLGTDYGYTF. The part of the CDR3 DNA that was read is TGTGCCAGCAGCCCAGGGCTGGGTACGGACTATGGC.

To note about this clone: The CDR3 goes on 3 residues after the read ends, and that part is filled in from the germline J gene. This chain connects TRBV11-2 to TRBJ2-7, with TRBD1 as a possible D gene (7 bases). CDR3 length equals 14 residues. Germline V gene data show CDR1 as SGHAT and CDR2 as FQNNGV. V dropped 5 bases and J dropped 2 bases, with 13 bases sitting between them. Partial CDR3 DNA: TGTGCCAGCAGCCAGGGGGGACCCCCCTACGAG. Translating gives CASSQGGPPYE. The full CDR3 protein reads CASSQGGPPYEQYF.

On this clone: The read ends 3 residues shy of where the CDR3 ends; the end is completed using the germline J gene. The rearrangement uses TRBV19 and TRBJ1-5; TRBD1 matches 7 bases. The V gene end was trimmed by 7 bases and the J gene end by 9 bases; junction bases not matched to a gene: 12. The CDR3 length is 14 residues. CDR1 is LNHDA, CDR2 SQIVND, per germline (reference sequence). The chain's CDR3 is CASNLAGGVSPQHF. The part of the CDR3 DNA that was read is TGTGCCAGTAACTTGGCAGGGGGTGTTTCGCCC.

Comments on this clone: The sequenced fragment ends 3 residues before the CDR3 boundary, so the rest is inferred from the germline J gene. This chain joins TRBV5-3 and TRBJ2-5; no definite D call. TRBV5-3 is placed among ORFs of uncertain function. The CDR3 is 15 residues long. V gave up 0 bases and J gave up 3 bases, with 12 bases separating them. The CDR3 DNA, read in part, is TGTGCCAGAAGCTTGGCCGTGACATTCGAAGAGACC. Encoded protein: CARSLAVTFEET. The full CDR3 protein reads CARSLAVTFEETQYF.

To note about this clone: Read data end 3 residues before the CDR3 end; the end is taken from the germline J gene. The chain has TRBV20-1 and TRBJ2-4, with D tentatively TRBD1 (5 bases). CDR1 and CDR2 from the germline V gene are DFQATT and SNEGSKA (reference sequence). The CDR3 has 14 residues. V shed 5 bases and J shed 2 bases, with 13 bases lying between them. The CDR3: CSAEALGPKNIQYF. The CDR3 bases that were read are TGCAGTGCTGAGGCCCTGGGGCCCAAAAACATT.

As regards this clone: The CDR3 end lies 3 residues beyond the end of the read and is filled in from the germline J gene. J is TRBJ2-7 and V is TRBV6-2 or TRBV6-3; D is undetermined. The CDR3 is 13 residues long. Per germline, CDR1 MNHEY and CDR2 SVGEGT. The ends were cut back, 5 bases at V and 1 base at J, with 9 bases in the middle. The CDR3 bases that were read are TGTGCCAGCAGTCCCTCGCGGTCCTACGAG. Encoded protein: CASSPSRSYE. From start to end, the CDR3 is CASSPSRSYEQYF.

Partial CDR3 DNA: TGTGCCAGCAGCCGACAGGGGGCGCCGGCTGAA. This gives the protein CASSRQGAPAE. The whole CDR3 protein is CASSRQGAPAEAFF. This chain uses TRBV5-6 with TRBJ1-1; 10 bases are shared with TRBD1. The CDR3 end falls 3 residues outside the read, so it is completed with the germline J gene. V lost 4 bases and J lost 6; bases outside the gene matches: 6. Germline CDR1 reads SGHDT; CDR2 reads YYEEEE. The CDR3 has 14 amino acids. Filled out from reference TRBV5-6 and TRBJ1-1, the complete variable domain reads DAGVTQSPTHLIKTRGQQVTLRCSPKSGHDTVSWYQQALGQGPQFIFQYYEEEERQRGNFPDRFSGHQFPNYSSELNVNALLLGDSALYLCASSRQGAPAEAFFGQGTRLTVV.

The CDR3: CASSLATTARGYTF. The CDR3 bases that were read are TGTGCCAGCAGCTTAGCTACGACAGCCCGCGGC. The V gene is TRBV7-9, the J gene TRBJ1-2; perhaps TRBD1 as D (5 bases). Sequencing ends 3 residues short of the CDR3 end; the germline J gene provides the rest. Germline CDR1 reads SEHNR; CDR2 reads FQNEAQ (reference sequence). The CDR3 loop spans 14 amino acids.

With respect to this clone: The CDR3 is cut off 3 residues early in the read; its end comes from the germline J gene. This chain uses TRBV2 with TRBJ1-6; 9 bases are a match to TRBD1. Germline V gene lookup returns CDR1 SNHLY and CDR2 FYNNEI. This CDR3 spans 15 amino acids. Trimming cost V 6 bases and J 8 bases; bases outside gene matches: 8. This chain's CDR3 is CASSPDRGIDSPLHF. CDR3 DNA (partial): TGTGCCAGCAGCCCGGACAGGGGAATAGATTCACCC.

On this clone itself: Coverage ceases 3 residues before the CDR3 finishes, and the germline J gene fills in the end. The chain employs TRBV6-2 or TRBV6-3 and TRBJ2-7, with D maybe TRBD1 (6 bases). The CDR3 contains 13 residues. Per germline, CDR1 MNHEY and CDR2 SVGEGT. V was clipped by 2 bases and J by 2 bases, with 7 bases between them. The DNA read from the CDR3 is TGTGCCAGCAGTTACGGACAGACCTACGAG. As protein: CASSYGQTYE. The whole CDR3 protein is CASSYGQTYEQYF.

Note on this clone: Read coverage stops 3 residues before the CDR3 terminus; the germline J gene supplies the remainder. The chain is built from TRBV5-4 and TRBJ1-2; the D gene is possibly TRBD1 (6 bases). This CDR3 region has 14 residues. Germline CDR1 SGHNT, CDR2 YYREEE (reference sequence). The sequenced part of the CDR3 DNA is TGTGCCAGCAGGCTCACAGGGAGAGTCGGGGGC. This gives the protein CASRLTGRVGG. The CDR3 in full is CASRLTGRVGGYTF.

In the case of this clone: The sequence runs out 3 residues before the end of the CDR3; the remainder is reconstructed from the germline J gene. The rearrangement links TRBV7-6 to TRBJ1-4; TRBD1 is a possible D gene (5 bases). The length of the CDR3 is 15 residues. Trimming stripped 2 bases from V and 7 bases from J, with 14 bases between. Germline values: CDR1 SGHVS, CDR2 FNYEAQ. The CDR3 protein is CASSLIHGGAEKLFF. CDR3 DNA (partial): TGTGCCAGCAGCTTAATACACGGAGGGGCTGAAAAA. Variable domain in full (rest from reference TRBV7-6 and TRBJ1-4): GAGVSQSPRYKVTKRGQDVALRCDPISGHVSLYWYRQALGQGPEFLTYFNYEAQQDKSGLPNDRFSAERPEGSISTLTIQRTEQRDSAMYRCASSLIHGGAEKLFFGSGTQLSVL.

The CDR3 protein is CASSVGPGGNQPQHF. The CDR3 bases that were read are TGTGCCAGCAGTGTCGGCCCGGGTGGGAATCAGCCC. The J gene is TRBJ1-5, the V gene TRBV2; D uncertain. Read coverage stops 3 residues before the CDR3 terminus; the germline J gene supplies the remainder. CDR1 and CDR2 (germline): SNHLY, FYNNEI. There are 15 residues in the CDR3. V was clipped by 4 bases and J by 4 bases, with 14 bases between them. The whole variable domain, remainder taken from reference TRBV2 and TRBJ1-5, is EPEVTQTPSHQVTQMGQEVILRCVPISNHLYFYWYRQILGQKVEFLVSFYNNEISEKSEIFDDQFSVERPDGSNFTLKIRSTKLEDSAMYFCASSVGPGGNQPQHFGDGTRLSIL.

On this clone: Sequencing ends 3 residues short of the CDR3 end; the germline J gene provides the rest. V usage is TRBV13 and J usage is TRBJ2-3, with 7 bases that match TRBD2. The V and J ends lost 5 bases and 3 bases, in that order; junction bases with no gene match: 11. There are 16 residues in the CDR3. The germline CDR1 and CDR2 sequences are PRHDT and FYEKMQ (reference sequence). The covered CDR3 bases are TGTGCCAGCAGCCAGATCCGGGACTATCTGACAGATACG. This codes for CASSQIRDYLTDT. The complete CDR3 protein is CASSQIRDYLTDTQYF.

Partial CDR3 DNA: TGTGCCAGCAGCTTATTTAATACAAACACTGAA. It translates to CASSLFNTNTE. The complete CDR3 protein is CASSLFNTNTEAFF. This chain connects TRBV11-1 to TRBJ1-1; D remains unclear. The CDR3 end is not reached by the read, which stops 3 residues before it; the germline J gene fills it in. Trimming took off 2 bases at V and 2 bases at J, with 9 bases between the two ends. Germline lookup yields CDR1 SGHAT and CDR2 FQDESV (reference sequence). The CDR3 covers 14 residues.